This note documents a single T cell receptor (beta chain) sequence. Its antigen is as yet unknown. V was pared by 6 bases and J by 3 bases, with 7 bases of the junction left unmatched. Germline V gene lookup returns CDR1 LNHDA and CDR2 SQIVND (reference sequence). This CDR3 region has 14 residues. This entry is derived from a study of cytomegalovirus exposure and HLA in healthy donors. In the study overall: HLA-typed donors contributed around 85 million unique TCRs, which were held in an early data release. Study observations and caveats: Reports state that TCR beta sequences accurately predicted most subjects' HLA-A and HLA-B alleles.

The PCR contained 60 Vbeta and 13 Jbeta primers. The data were produced by immunoSEQ multiplex PCR, yet TCRdb's version contains in-frame clones alone and is incomplete. The sample data list tens of thousands of clones. The chain employs TRBV19 and TRBJ1-2, with 7 bases fitting TRBD1. This TCR was recovered from a female donor in good health and CMV-seronegative. The sequenced sample consisted of PBMCs. DNA for the CDR3: TGTGCCAGTAGCCCAGACAGGGTACACTATGGCTACACCTTC. It codes for CASSPDRVHYGYTF.